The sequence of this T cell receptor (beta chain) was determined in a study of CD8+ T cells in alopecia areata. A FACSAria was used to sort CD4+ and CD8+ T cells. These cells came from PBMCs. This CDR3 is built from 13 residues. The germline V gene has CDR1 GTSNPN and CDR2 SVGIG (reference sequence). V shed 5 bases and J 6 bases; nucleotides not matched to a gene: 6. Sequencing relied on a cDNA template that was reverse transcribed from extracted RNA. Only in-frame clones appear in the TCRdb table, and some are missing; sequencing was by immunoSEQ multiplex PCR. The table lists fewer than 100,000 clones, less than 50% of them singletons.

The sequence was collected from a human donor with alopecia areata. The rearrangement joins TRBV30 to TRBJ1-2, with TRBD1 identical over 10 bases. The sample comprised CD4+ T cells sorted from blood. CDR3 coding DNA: TGTGCCTGGGTCGAGGACAGGGGGAATGGCTACACCTTC. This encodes CAWVEDRGNGYTF.